This paragraph reports one TCR beta chain. This specimen belongs to a study of blood T cell repertoires in COVID-19. In the study overall: Both acute and convalescent COVID-19 samples were obtained from the United States, Italy and Spain. T cells, B-cell-depleted T cells, or PBMCs supplied cDNA or gDNA.

Generated by immunoSEQ multiplex PCR, the TCRdb table keeps only in-frame clones and is missing some. The table lists about 97,000 clones, 85% of them singletons. The sequence was obtained from a woman in her seventies with active or convalescent COVID-19. The sequenced sample consisted of peripheral blood.

CDR3 nucleotide sequence: TGTGCCAGCAGGAGGATTCTATACGCAGATACGCAGTATTTT. This gives the protein CASRRILYADTQYF. The chain employs TRBV2 and TRBJ2-3, with no clear D. Germline CDR1 and CDR2: SNHLY and FYNNEI. The CDR3 runs to 14 residues. Trimming cost V 6 bases and J 4 bases, with 14 bases left between them.